These 23 T cell receptor beta chains originate from one sample sequenced in a study of T cell responses to AZD1222 COVID-19 vaccine. Some clones are missing from TCRdb's copy, which holds only in-frame ones; the method was immunoSEQ multiplex PCR. The repertoire has fewer than 200,000 clones, 70% to 90% of them found once; the top ten carry 20% to 30%. The starting material was peripheral blood, obtained 28 days after the second AZD1222 dose. The receptors derive from an adult who received the AZD1222 COVID-19 vaccine.

The DNA of the CDR3 is TGCAGCGTTGGTGAGGGCCTAAGTACAGATACGCAGTATTTT. This encodes CSVGEGLSTDTQYF. V is TRBV29-1 and J is TRBJ2-3; D is possibly TRBD2 (5 bases). The CDR3 is 14 residues long. Trimming cost V 4 bases and J 3 bases, with 14 bases left between them. The V gene's germline CDR1 is SQVTM and CDR2 ANQGSEA.

In the case of this clone: Other DNA sequences of this sample code for an identical CDR3. The chain carries TRBV28 and TRBJ1-2; a weak D match, TRBD1 (6 bases). With 2 bases removed from V and 2 bases from J, the gap between germline ends came to 6 bases. The CDR3 loop spans 13 amino acids. From germline, CDR1 is MDHEN and CDR2 SYDVKM. In nucleotides, the CDR3 is TGTGCCAGCAGTTTAGGACAGAACTATGGCTACACCTTC. Translating gives CASSLGQNYGYTF.

A few counts support this clone. The chain joins TRBV4-3 to TRBJ1-6; D is possibly TRBD1 (6 bases). CDR1 and CDR2 from the germline V gene are LGHNA and YSLEER. V was trimmed by 4 bases and J by 9 bases, leaving 16 bases between them. The length of the CDR3 is 15 residues. This CDR3 reads CASSPLGGGISPLHF. CDR3 sequence (DNA): TGCGCCAGCAGCCCTTTAGGAGGGGGGATTTCACCCCTCCACTTT.

The chain recombines TRBV9 with TRBJ1-5, with D uncertain. The CDR3 extends over 13 amino acids. Trimming pared 4 bases from V and 2 bases from J, leaving 7 bases between. Germline CDR1 and CDR2: SGDLS and YYNGEE. The CDR3 reads CASSPAGNQPQHF. DNA of the CDR3: TGTGCCAGCAGCCCGGCCGGCAATCAGCCCCAGCATTTT.

The rearrangement joins TRBV7-2 to TRBJ2-1; 11 positions match TRBD1. V trimming: 5 bases; J trimming: 10 bases; junction bases outside the gene matches: 10. Germline CDR1 SGHTA, CDR2 FQGNSA. The CDR3 is 15 residues long. The CDR3 spells CASSPTGTGGWEQFF. The CDR3 DNA is TGTGCCAGCAGCCCTACCGGGACAGGGGGTTGGGAGCAGTTCTTC.

V usage is TRBV19 and J usage is TRBJ2-3; 12 bases map to TRBD2. The CDR3 has 16 amino acids. V shed 3 bases and J 5 bases; nucleotides not matched to a gene: 6. The germline CDR1 and CDR2 sequences are LNHDA and SQIVND (reference sequence). Written as DNA, the CDR3 is TGTGCCAGTAGTATTAGTCTAGCGGGAGGGGTAGATACGCAGTATTTT. Its translation is CASSISLAGGVDTQYF.

This rearrangement joins TRBV18 to TRBJ1-2; D gene ambiguous. The germline gives CDR1 KGHSH, CDR2 LQKENI. V lost 2 bases and J lost 3, with 10 bases in between. This CDR3 contains 14 residues. The DNA for the CDR3 is TGTGCCAGCTCACCAGGGGATGGCGACTATGGCTACACCTTC. This codes for CASSPGDGDYGYTF.

The V and J genes are TRBV6-5 and TRBJ2-7; D unresolved. This CDR3 has 15 amino acids. V was pared by 6 bases and J by 1 base, with 16 bases between. Germline V gene lookup returns CDR1 MNHEY and CDR2 SVGAGI. CDR3 residues: CASSQVGDRSYEQYF. The DNA of the CDR3 is TGTGCCAGCAGCCAGGTAGGAGACCGATCCTACGAGCAGTACTTC.

This chain links TRBV29-1 with TRBJ2-3, with no clear D. Trimming took off 8 bases at V and 2 bases at J, with 17 bases between the two ends. In germline, CDR1 is SQVTM, CDR2 ANQGSEA. The CDR3 length is 14 residues. The CDR3: CSTHSRSHTDTQYF. CDR3 nucleotide sequence: TGCAGCACCCATTCCCGGAGCCACACAGATACGCAGTATTTT.

This rearrangement joins TRBV11-2 to TRBJ1-6; 7 bases are a match to TRBD1. The CDR3 runs 14 residues. Germline assignment: CDR1 SGHAT and CDR2 FQNNGV. The ends lost 1 base at V and 9 bases at J; junction bases unmatched: 3. CDR3 coding DNA: TGTGCCAGCAGCTTAGCAGGGGGTGGTTCACCCCTCCACTTT. Translating gives CASSLAGGGSPLHF.

This clone was seen a handful of times. The chain couples TRBV11-2 to TRBJ2-7, with D unresolved. Germline loops: CDR1 SGHAT, CDR2 FQNNGV. Trimming shortened V by 4 bases and J by 0 bases, and 13 bases separated the two germline ends. This CDR3 contains 15 residues. The CDR3: CASSSTLTDSYEQYF. The CDR3, as DNA: TGTGCCAGCAGCTCAACTCTTACAGACTCCTACGAGCAGTACTTC. The full variable domain, with the rest looked up from reference TRBV11-2 and TRBJ2-7, is EAGVAQSPRYKIIEKRQSVAFWCNPISGHATLYWYQQILGQGPKLLIQFQNNGVVDDSQLPKDRFSAERLKGVDSTLKIQPAKLEDSAVYLCASSSTLTDSYEQYFGPGTRLTVT.

V is TRBV24-1 and J is TRBJ2-7; D is unresolved. This CDR3 has 13 amino acids. V was cut by 5 bases and J by 5 bases, with 12 bases left in between. Germline values: CDR1 KGHDR, CDR2 SFDVKD. The CDR3 nucleotides read TGTGCCACCAGTGTCCCCCCCGGAGACGAGCAGTACTTC. Encoded protein: CATSVPPGDEQYF.

This rearrangement joins TRBV28 to TRBJ2-1, with 9 bases aligning to TRBD2. The V and J ends lost 3 bases and 2 bases, in that order; junction bases with no gene match: 8. This CDR3 has 17 amino acids. Germline loops: CDR1 MDHEN, CDR2 SYDVKM. This CDR3 reads CASSFPRAGGPYNEQFF. CDR3 nucleotide sequence: TGTGCCAGCAGTTTCCCCCGTGCGGGAGGGCCCTACAATGAGCAGTTCTTC.

The V call is TRBV7-9, the J call TRBJ1-1, with 7 bases matching TRBD1. From germline, CDR1 is SEHNR and CDR2 FQNEAQ (reference sequence). V lost 5 bases to trimming and J lost 1 base; unmatched junction nucleotides: 13. The CDR3 loop spans 17 amino acids. The CDR3 sequence is CASSIYRGAYSNTEAFF. In DNA form, the CDR3 reads TGTGCCAGCAGCATATACAGGGGAGCCTATTCGAACACTGAAGCTTTCTTT.

The rearrangement uses TRBV21-1 and TRBJ2-7; the D segment call TRBD2 is taken from the table without a DNA check. TRBV21-1 is labeled a pseudogene. The CDR3 covers 17 residues. The CDR3: CASSPEVGLAGEYEQYF. In DNA form, the CDR3 reads TGTGCCAGCAGTCCCGAGGTGGGACTAGCGGGAGAATACGAGCAGTACTTC.

The gene calls are TRBV5-4 and TRBJ2-5; maybe TRBD2 (5 bases). CDR1 and CDR2 (germline): SGHNT, YYREEE (reference sequence). The CDR3 runs to 16 residues. V dropped 0 bases and J dropped 1 base, with 13 bases sitting between them. The CDR3, as DNA: TGTGCCAGCAGCTTGGTGGGTAGGGCGGGCCAAGAGACCCAGTACTTC. This gives the protein CASSLVGRAGQETQYF.

This sequence joins TRBV13 and TRBJ1-2; no firm D call. Germline CDR1 reads PRHDT; CDR2 reads FYEKMQ (reference sequence). The CDR3 consists of 13 residues. The germline V and J ends were trimmed by 2 bases and 3 bases, with 7 bases remaining between them. Written as DNA, the CDR3 is TGTGCCAGCAGCTTAAGAAGGGACTATGGCTACACCTTC. Protein product: CASSLRRDYGYTF.

V gene TRBV9 combines with J gene TRBJ2-1; 10 bases line up with TRBD2. CDR3 length equals 12 residues. The germline V gene encodes CDR1 SGDLS and CDR2 YYNGEE. Germline trimming cut 4 bases from V and 10 bases from J; bases unmatched to any gene: 2. As DNA, the CDR3 is TGTGCCAGCAGCACTAGCGGGGCCGAGCAGTTCTTC. Protein sequence: CASSTSGAEQFF.

The rearrangement uses TRBV7-6 and TRBJ2-3; TRBD2 is a possible D gene (5 bases). Germline assignment: CDR1 SGHVS and CDR2 FNYEAQ. This CDR3 contains 14 residues. Between the trimmed V and J ends, which lost 6 bases and 1 base, there was a span of 11 bases. The CDR3 coding sequence is TGTGCCAGCAGTGAGGGAGTGGGCACAGATACGCAGTATTTT. This codes for CASSEGVGTDTQYF.

This sequence joins TRBV30 and TRBJ2-3, with 12 bases fitting TRBD2. Germline loops: CDR1 GTSNPN, CDR2 SVGIG (reference sequence). The CDR3 loop spans 18 amino acids. The trim removed 4 bases at V and 4 bases at J, leaving 15 bases unmatched. CDR3 sequence (DNA): TGTGCCTGGAACCCGAGGATGGCTAGCGGGAGGGTCTCAGATACGCAGTATTTT. Protein product: CAWNPRMASGRVSDTQYF.

This rearrangement joins TRBV28 to TRBJ2-7, with TRBD2 identical over 8 bases. The germline gives CDR1 MDHEN, CDR2 SYDVKM. The V segment lost 10 bases and the J segment 5 bases; nucleotides outside the gene matches: 7. The CDR3 totals 12 residues. CDR3 protein: CATTRGGDEQYF. CDR3 sequence (DNA): TGTGCCACCACCCGGGGGGGCGACGAGCAGTACTTC.

This chain links TRBV15 with TRBJ1-2; 10 bases fit TRBD1. With V trimmed by 1 base and J by 8 bases, 7 bases remained unmatched. Germline V gene data show CDR1 as LNHNV and CDR2 as YYDKDF (reference sequence). This CDR3 is built from 15 residues. The CDR3 DNA reads as TGTGCCACCAGCAGAGTCGACCGGGACAGGGGAGGCTACACCTTC. Encoded protein: CATSRVDRDRGGYTF.

To note about this clone: The same CDR3 is also encoded by other DNA sequences in this sample. This rearrangement joins TRBV28 to TRBJ2-7; D is unresolved. The germline CDR1 and CDR2 sequences are MDHEN and SYDVKM. There are 11 residues in the CDR3. V was shortened by 5 bases and J by 6 bases, with 8 bases between the two germline ends. The CDR3 sequence: CASSSRGEQYF. The CDR3 DNA reads TGTGCCAGCAGTAGCAGAGGCGAGCAGTACTTC. Drawing the rest from reference TRBV28 and TRBJ2-7, the complete variable domain is DVKVTQSSRYLVKRTGEKVFLECVQDMDHENMFWYRQDPGLGLRLIYFSYDVKMKEKGDIPEGYSVSREKKERFSLILESASTNQTSMYLCASSSRGEQYFGPGTRLTVT.